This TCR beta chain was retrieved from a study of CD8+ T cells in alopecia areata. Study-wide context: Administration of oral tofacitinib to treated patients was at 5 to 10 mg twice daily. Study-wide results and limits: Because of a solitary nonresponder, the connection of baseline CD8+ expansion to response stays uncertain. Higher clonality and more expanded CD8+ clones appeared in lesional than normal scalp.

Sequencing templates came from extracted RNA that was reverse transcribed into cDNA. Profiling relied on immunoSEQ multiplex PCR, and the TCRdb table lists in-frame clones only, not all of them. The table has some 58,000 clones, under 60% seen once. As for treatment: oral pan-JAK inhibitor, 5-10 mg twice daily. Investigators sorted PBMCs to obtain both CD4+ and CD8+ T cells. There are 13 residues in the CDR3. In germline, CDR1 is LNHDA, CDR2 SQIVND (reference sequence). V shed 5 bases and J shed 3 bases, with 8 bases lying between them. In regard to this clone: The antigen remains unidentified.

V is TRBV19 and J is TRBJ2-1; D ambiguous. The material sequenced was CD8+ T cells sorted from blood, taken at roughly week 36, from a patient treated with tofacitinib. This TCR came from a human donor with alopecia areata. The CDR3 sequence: CASSPKGYNEQFF. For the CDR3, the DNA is TGTGCCAGTAGTCCTAAGGGCTACAATGAGCAGTTCTTC.